Listed here are 3 T cell receptor beta chains from one sample, sequenced in a study of Graves' ophthalmopathy and Graves' hyperthyroidism. Amplified material comprised TCR beta CDR3 regions derived from RNA transcripts. RT-PCR in the first round used HTBI primers; a second-round multiplex PCR followed. MiXCR was run by TCRdb on the multiplex PCR reads, yielding one entry per CDR3 protein. In the table there are over a million distinct CDR3 sequences, approximately 35% of which are singletons. Specimen: peripheral blood or thyroid tissue (not recorded which). The receptors derive from an adult man with Graves' hyperthyroidism.

The chain joins TRBV20-1 to TRBJ2-7; 9 bases fit TRBD1. J lost 4 bases, V lost 4 bases, and 5 bases had no gene match. The CDR3 is made up of 13 amino acids. CDR1 is DFQATT and CDR2 is SNEGSKA in the germline V gene (reference sequence). CDR3 nucleotides: TGCAGTGCTAATTGGGACAGGGTTTACGAGCAGTACTTC. The encoded protein is CSANWDRVYEQYF.

This clonotype was picked up one time. J is TRBJ2-1 and V is TRBV7-3; D assignment may be TRBD1 or TRBD2 (6 bases each). Germline V gene lookup returns CDR1 SGHTA and CDR2 FQGTGA. The CDR3 contains 15 residues. The V gene lost 5 bases and the J gene lost 7 bases, with 18 bases spanning the gap. The CDR3 DNA sequence: TGTGCCAGCAGCATAATAGGAGGGGGTACTAATGAGCAGTTCTTC. Translated, it gives CASSIIGGGTNEQFF.

Regarding this clonotype: The limits of the CDR3 on the DNA are not certain, so only TCRdb's listed CDR3 is given. The V call is TRBV29-1, the J call TRBJ2-1; the tabulated D call, TRBD1, remains unverified against the DNA. The CDR3 length equals 14 residues, ends included. Germline V CDR1 and CDR2: SQVTM, ANQGSEA. The CDR3 loop reads CSVVGQGATSEQFF.